A selection of T cell receptor beta chains follows, all from one sample in a study of blood T cell repertoires in COVID-19. The data were produced by immunoSEQ multiplex PCR, yet TCRdb's version contains in-frame clones alone and is incomplete. The sample lists 140,000 or so clones; 80% to 90% were seen once. Specimen: peripheral blood. The receptors here all came from a man in his sixties with active or convalescent COVID-19. Both conserved end residues are part of each CDR3. The D gene is left open where the match is weak. Only some rows state a clone size, as once, few, many or a class for expanded clones.

j_call v_call clone_size d_call cdr3_nt cdr3_aa
TRBJ2-2 TRBV19 NA NA TGTGCCAGTAAACTTGTAACCGGGGAGCTGTTTTTT CASKLVTGELFF
TRBJ2-7 TRBV7-8 few TRBD1 TGTGCCAGCAGCTCAAGATGGGACAGAGGTTACGAGCAGTACTTC CASSSRWDRGYEQYF
TRBJ2-5 TRBV5-1 once TRBD2 TGCGCCAGCAGCTCCTTAGCGGGAGTCCAAGAGACCCAGTACTTC CASSSLAGVQETQYF
TRBJ1-5 TRBV18 NA TRBD1 TGTGCCAGCTCACTCCGACAGGGGGTAGGTCAGCCCCAGCATTTT CASSLRQGVGQPQHF
TRBJ2-7 TRBV10-2 NA TRBD1 TGCGCCAGCGGCGACAGGGATACCTACGAGCAGTACTTC CASGDRDTYEQYF
TRBJ2-3 TRBV2 NA NA TGTGCCAGCAGTGAAGACGGGGTCTCTAGCACAGATACGCAGTATTTT CASSEDGVSSTDTQYF
TRBJ1-2 TRBV4-3 NA NA TGCGCCAGCAGCCAAGAGACGGGAAGGGGCTACACCTTC CASSQETGRGYTF
TRBJ2-2 TRBV28 NA NA TGTGCCAGCAGTCACAGGAACACCGGGGAGCTGTTTTTT CASSHRNTGELFF
TRBJ2-1 TRBV7-9 NA TRBD2 TGTGCCAGCAGCTTTACTAGCGGGAGGGTGAGAAGCAATGAGCAGTTCTTC CASSFTSGRVRSNEQFF
TRBJ2-1 TRBV24-1 NA TRBD2 TGTGCCACCAGTGATTTCGCGGGAGGGCCTAGTGAGCAGTTCTTC CATSDFAGGPSEQFF
TRBJ2-1 TRBV19 NA NA TGTGCCAGTAGTATAGGGGCACCGTCCTACAATGAGCAGTTCTTC CASSIGAPSYNEQFF
TRBJ2-7 TRBV14 NA TRBD2 TGTGCCAGCAGCCGAGGACTAGCGGGAGTCGTTTACGAGCAGTACTTC CASSRGLAGVVYEQYF
TRBJ2-1 TRBV4-1 NA TRBD2 TGCGCCAGCAGCCAAGAGTCCGCTAGCGGGAGGGCAAAAGGGCAGTTCTTC CASSQESASGRAKGQFF
TRBJ1-5 TRBV18 NA NA TGTGCCAGCTCACGTTCAGGGCAGGAGCCCCAGCATTTT CASSRSGQEPQHF
TRBJ1-2 TRBV28 NA TRBD1 TGTGCCAGCAGTTTTAGAGTGGGACAGGGAAAACGCACCTTC CASSFRVGQGKRTF
TRBJ2-7 TRBV28 NA NA TGTGCCAGCAGTTTCGGCGGGGACGGCTCCTACGAGCAGTACTTC CASSFGGDGSYEQYF
TRBJ2-7 TRBV28 NA NA TGTGCCAGCAGCCGTCTAGAGTTCCCCTACGAGCAGTACTTC CASSRLEFPYEQYF
TRBJ2-1 TRBV5-1 NA TRBD2 TGCGCCAGCAGCTTGGGAGGGACTAGCGGGACGGATGAGCAGTTCTTC CASSLGGTSGTDEQFF
TRBJ1-2 TRBV7-9 few TRBD1 TGTGCCGTTTCGGGACAGGCCCTTCGCTATGGCTACACCTTC CAVSGQALRYGYTF
TRBJ2-7 TRBV3-1/TRBV3-2 few NA TGTGCCAGCCCCGTCACTAGCAATTACGAGCAGTACTTC CASPVTSNYEQYF
TRBJ2-5 TRBV9 NA TRBD2 TGTGCCAGCAGCGCGACTAGCTCGGAGACCCAGTACTTC CASSATSSETQYF
TRBJ1-3 TRBV2 NA NA TGTGCCAGCAGTGAAGAGACAGTCTCTGGAAACACCATATATTTT CASSEETVSGNTIYF
TRBJ1-1 TRBV12-3/TRBV12-4 few NA TGTGCCAGCACCCCTTCAGGGGTGGTAACTTTCTTT CASTPSGVVTFF
TRBJ1-5 TRBV4-3 few NA TGCGCCAGCAGCCAAGATCGGGGGATGAGTCAGCCCCAGCATTTT CASSQDRGMSQPQHF
TRBJ2-3 TRBV25-1 NA TRBD1 TGTGCCAGCAGTCGGGCACAGGGGGCAGGGACAGATACGCAGTATTTT CASSRAQGAGTDTQYF
TRBJ1-2 TRBV5-1 NA TRBD1 TGCGCCAGCAGCCCGGGGGACAGGGTTAACTATGGCTACACCTTC CASSPGDRVNYGYTF
TRBJ2-1 TRBV18 NA TRBD2 TGTGCCAGCTCACGGGGGACTAGCGGCGGCCTCTACAATGAGCAGTTCTTC CASSRGTSGGLYNEQFF
TRBJ2-1 TRBV12-3/TRBV12-4 NA NA TGTGCCAGCAGTGTCGACTACCACAATGAGCAGTTCTTC CASSVDYHNEQFF
TRBJ1-5 TRBV19 NA NA TGTGCCAGTAGGCCAGGGGTTTTAAATCAGCCCCAGCATTTT CASRPGVLNQPQHF
TRBJ2-7 TRBV28 NA NA TGTGCCAGCAGTTTAGGGAGCCTGCAGTACTTC CASSLGSLQYF
TRBJ2-6 TRBV4-3 NA NA TGCGCCAGCAGCCACAGGACATATTATGATCCTGCCCCTGGGGCCAACGTCCTGACTTTC CASSHRTYYDPAPGANVLTF
TRBJ2-7 TRBV3-1/TRBV3-2 once NA TGTGCCAGCAGCCCCTCCCCGGCAGGGTCCTACGAGCAGTACTTC CASSPSPAGSYEQYF
TRBJ2-4 TRBV12-3/TRBV12-4 NA NA TGTGCCAGCAGTAAGACTAGACACATTCAGTACTTC CASSKTRHIQYF
TRBJ1-1 TRBV2 NA TRBD1 TGTGCCAGCAGTGTAGGGACAGGGAATCAAGCTGAAGCTTTCTTT CASSVGTGNQAEAFF
TRBJ1-5 TRBV5-6 NA TRBD1 TGTGCCAGCAGCTCGGGACAGGGCGATCAGCCCCAGCATTTT CASSSGQGDQPQHF
TRBJ1-2 TRBV4-1 NA TRBD1 TGCGCCAGCAGCCAAGGGGCCAGCGGGACAGGCTACTATGGCTACACCTTC CASSQGASGTGYYGYTF
TRBJ2-7 TRBV6-2/TRBV6-3 NA NA TGTGCCAGCAGTTACTCGAACTTTGCAGGGGCCTACGAGCAGTACTTC CASSYSNFAGAYEQYF
TRBJ1-6 TRBV9 NA NA TGTGCCAGCAGCGTGAACGGGGATTCACCCCTCCACTTT CASSVNGDSPLHF
TRBJ2-2 TRBV3-1/TRBV3-2 few TRBD2 TGTGCCAGCAGCCAAGATCGACTAGCGGGGAAAAACACCGGGGAGCTGTTTTTT CASSQDRLAGKNTGELFF
TRBJ2-1 TRBV3-1/TRBV3-2 NA NA TGTGCCAGTTCTAGTGGCAATGAGCAGTTCTTC CASSSGNEQFF
TRBJ2-5 TRBV6-5 NA NA TGTGCCAGCAGTTACCGACAGGGAGGCAAGACCCAGTACTTC CASSYRQGGKTQYF
TRBJ2-7 TRBV6-5 NA NA TGTGCCAGCACCCAAACACCCTCCTACGAGCAGTACTTC CASTQTPSYEQYF
TRBJ1-3 TRBV7-8 NA TRBD1 TGTGCCAGCAGCCCGACAACAGGGGGCTCTGGAAACACCATATATTTT CASSPTTGGSGNTIYF
TRBJ2-7 TRBV10-3 NA TRBD2 TGTGCCATCAGTGACACCACGACTAGCGGGAGTTACGAGCAGTACTTC CAISDTTTSGSYEQYF
TRBJ2-7 TRBV5-1 NA NA TGCGCCAGCAGCCTATCGGACGGGATAAGGGAGCAGTACTTC CASSLSDGIREQYF
TRBJ2-2 TRBV9 NA TRBD1 TGTGCCAGCAGCGACAGAGAACAGGGGAATGACACCGGGGAGCTGTTTTTT CASSDREQGNDTGELFF